The 22 T cell receptor beta chains given below trace back to one sample, sequenced in a study of cytomegalovirus exposure and HLA in healthy donors. The protocol was immunoSEQ multiplex PCR, while the TCRdb copy is restricted to in-frame clones and leaves out a portion. The sample has roughly 250,000 clones; just under 90% are singletons. The sample taken for sequencing was PBMCs. The receptors shown here come from a man in his late teens or twenties in good health and CMV-seronegative.

This chain uses TRBV2 with TRBJ1-6; 8 positions match TRBD1. The CDR3 length is 14 residues. In germline, CDR1 is SNHLY, CDR2 FYNNEI. Trimming removed 6 bases from V and 7 bases from J; junction bases left unmatched: 5. The CDR3 DNA reads as TGTGCCAGCAGGAGGACAGGGCAAAATTCACCCCTCCACTTT. It codes for CASRRTGQNSPLHF.

The J gene is TRBJ2-3, the V gene TRBV28; 13 nucleotides agree with TRBD2. Trimming removed 6 bases from V and 1 base from J; junction bases left unmatched: 7. Germline values: CDR1 MDHEN, CDR2 SYDVKM. The CDR3 length is 17 residues. The CDR3, as DNA: TGTGCCAGCAGCGGGACTAGCGGGGTAGAGGGCACAGATACGCAGTATTTT. The encoded protein is CASSGTSGVEGTDTQYF.

The chain joins TRBV28 to TRBJ2-1, with TRBD2 identical over 9 bases. The CDR3 length is 17 residues. Per the germline V gene, CDR1 is MDHEN and CDR2 is SYDVKM. The ends lost 5 bases at V and 0 bases at J; junction bases unmatched: 8. The CDR3: CASSPKAGGLSYNEQFF. The CDR3 bases are TGTGCCAGCAGTCCCAAAGCGGGAGGTCTCTCCTACAATGAGCAGTTCTTC.

This chain uses TRBV7-9 with TRBJ2-7; a weak D match, TRBD2 (6 bases). V shed 4 bases and J shed 5 bases, with 12 bases lying between them. CDR1 SEHNR and CDR2 FQNEAQ come from the germline V gene (reference sequence). This CDR3 contains 13 residues. The CDR3 bases are TGTGCCAGCAGCTGGGGACTGGAGGACGAGCAGTACTTC. Its translation is CASSWGLEDEQYF.

The chain links TRBV28 to TRBJ2-7; D might be TRBD2 (6 bases). Germline V gene data show CDR1 as MDHEN and CDR2 as SYDVKM. The CDR3 extends over 15 amino acids. V lost 2 bases to trimming and J lost 1 base, with 12 bases between them. The CDR3 DNA reads TGTGCCAGCAGTTTAGGGCCAGGGAGGTCCTACGAGCAGTACTTC. Residues: CASSLGPGRSYEQYF. Full variable domain (outside the CDR3, taken from reference TRBV28 and TRBJ2-7): DVKVTQSSRYLVKRTGEKVFLECVQDMDHENMFWYRQDPGLGLRLIYFSYDVKMKEKGDIPEGYSVSREKKERFSLILESASTNQTSMYLCASSLGPGRSYEQYFGPGTRLTVT.

V usage is TRBV6-4 and J usage is TRBJ1-2; TRBD1 matches at 7 bases. Germline values: CDR1 MRHNA, CDR2 SNTAGT. V was clipped by 5 bases and J by 6 bases; unmatched bases: 6. There are 13 residues in the CDR3. The CDR3 reads CASSKTGTHGYTF. As DNA, the CDR3 is TGTGCCAGCAGTAAGACAGGGACCCATGGCTACACCTTC.

The V gene is TRBV7-2, the J gene TRBJ1-5; TRBD1 is a possible D gene (5 bases). The germline gives CDR1 SGHTA, CDR2 FQGNSA. The CDR3 contains 13 residues. Trimming pared 5 bases from V and 7 bases from J, leaving 12 bases between. For the CDR3, the DNA is TGTGCCAGCAGCACTACAGGTCACCAGCCCCAGCATTTT. Translation: CASSTTGHQPQHF. Drawing the rest from reference TRBV7-2 and TRBJ1-5, the complete variable domain is GAGVSQSPSNKVTEKGKDVELRCDPISGHTALYWYRQSLGQGLEFLIYFQGNSAPDKSGLPSDRFSAERTGGSVSTLTIQRTQQEDSAVYLCASSTTGHQPQHFGDGTRLSIL.

The chain couples TRBV4-3 to TRBJ2-6, with TRBD1 as a possible D gene (6 bases). Trimming pared 1 base from V and 1 base from J, leaving 8 bases between. Germline lookup yields CDR1 LGHNA and CDR2 YSLEER. The CDR3 has 16 amino acids. CDR3 residues: CASSQGTGSGANVLTF. The CDR3 nucleotides are TGCGCCAGCAGCCAAGGTACAGGGTCTGGGGCCAACGTCCTGACTTTC.

The chain recombines TRBV27 with TRBJ2-7; D is perhaps TRBD2 (5 bases). Germline V gene sequence: CDR1 MNHEY, CDR2 SMNVEV (reference sequence). The CDR3 is 12 residues long. Trimming took off 10 bases at V and 0 bases at J, with 10 bases between the two ends. Written as DNA, the CDR3 is TGTGCCACCGTAGGGAGCTCCTACGAGCAGTACTTC. Protein product: CATVGSSYEQYF.

The rearrangement joins TRBV5-6 to TRBJ2-1, with D possibly being TRBD2 (5 bases). CDR1 is SGHDT and CDR2 is YYEEEE in the germline V gene. The CDR3 contains 15 residues. V was trimmed by 0 bases and J by 3 bases, leaving 10 bases between them. CDR3 in amino acids: CASSLASGYYNEQFF. The CDR3 DNA follows: TGTGCCAGCAGCTTGGCCAGCGGATACTACAATGAGCAGTTCTTC.

The chain is built from TRBV27 and TRBJ1-4; D call uncertain. Trimming pared 3 bases from V and 6 bases from J, leaving 17 bases between. The germline CDR1 and CDR2 sequences are MNHEY and SMNVEV (reference sequence). The CDR3 has 16 residues. CDR3 residues: CASSFITRNGDEKLFF. The CDR3 region has the DNA TGTGCCAGCAGTTTTATAACGCGGAACGGGGATGAAAAACTGTTTTTT.

The gene calls are TRBV7-2 and TRBJ1-5; 8 positions agree with TRBD1. The CDR3 has 16 amino acids. The junction had 10 bases not matched to a gene; V was cut back by 5 bases and J by 4 bases. Germline V lookup: CDR1 SGHTA, CDR2 FQGNSA. CDR3 amino acids: CASSDPTGVPNQPQHF. The DNA of the CDR3 is TGTGCCAGCAGCGATCCGACAGGGGTCCCAAATCAGCCCCAGCATTTT. Based on the CDR3 plus reference TRBV7-2 and TRBJ1-5, the full variable domain is GAGVSQSPSNKVTEKGKDVELRCDPISGHTALYWYRQSLGQGLEFLIYFQGNSAPDKSGLPSDRFSAERTGGSVSTLTIQRTQQEDSAVYLCASSDPTGVPNQPQHFGDGTRLSIL.

The chain is built from TRBV27 and TRBJ2-5; TRBD2 might be the D (5 bases). Trimming took 5 bases from V and 0 from J, leaving 19 bases between them. Germline V gene lookup returns CDR1 MNHEY and CDR2 SMNVEV (reference sequence). CDR3 length equals 17 residues. The CDR3 sequence: CASSPTGFWENQETQYF. In DNA, the CDR3 is TGTGCCAGCAGTCCCACTGGGTTTTGGGAGAACCAAGAGACCCAGTACTTC.

Concerning this clone: Additional DNA sequences in this sample encode the identical CDR3. The chain has TRBV27 and TRBJ1-2; D gene ambiguous. The CDR3 length is 13 residues. V was cut by 6 bases and J by 2 bases, with 10 bases left in between. The germline V gene encodes CDR1 MNHEY and CDR2 SMNVEV (reference sequence). CDR3 loop: CASSLQINYGYTF. The CDR3 DNA sequence: TGTGCCAGCAGCCTACAGATAAACTATGGCTACACCTTC.

This chain's CDR3 is CASSATGGNSPLHF. The CDR3 bases are TGTGCCAGCAGTGCGACAGGGGGCAATTCACCCCTCCACTTT. This chain connects TRBV6-6 to TRBJ1-6; 10 bases match TRBD1. V shed 5 bases and J 7 bases; nucleotides not matched to a gene: 2. Germline CDR1 and CDR2: MNHNY and SVGAGI (reference sequence). CDR3 length equals 14 residues.

The chain is built from TRBV7-9 and TRBJ1-2, with TRBD1 identical over 8 bases. CDR3 size: 13 residues. The V gene's germline CDR1 is SEHNR and CDR2 FQNEAQ (reference sequence). V lost 1 base, J lost 6 bases, and 1 base stayed unmatched. This chain's CDR3 is CASSLDRGDGYTF. The CDR3 DNA reads TGTGCCAGCAGCTTAGACAGGGGGGATGGCTACACCTTC.

The genes are TRBV9 and TRBJ2-1; possible D gene TRBD2, 6 bases. V dropped 4 bases and J dropped 6 bases, with 14 bases sitting between them. This CDR3 spans 14 amino acids. CDR1 and CDR2 (germline): SGDLS, YYNGEE. The CDR3 reads CASSPGQGGNEQFF. The DNA of the CDR3 is TGTGCCAGCAGCCCAGGCCAGGGAGGCAATGAGCAGTTCTTC.

J is TRBJ2-7 and V is TRBV19, with D uncertain. V was cut by 3 bases and J by 3 bases, with 12 bases left in between. The V gene's germline CDR1 is LNHDA and CDR2 SQIVND (reference sequence). The CDR3 consists of 14 residues. The CDR3 region is CASSMLQRVYEQYF. The CDR3 DNA reads as TGTGCCAGTAGTATGCTACAGAGAGTCTACGAGCAGTACTTC.

The V call is TRBV28, the J call TRBJ2-7, with 7 bases aligning to TRBD1. This CDR3 is built from 13 residues. V gave up 6 bases and J gave up 5 bases; unmatched junction bases: 7. In germline, CDR1 is MDHEN, CDR2 SYDVKM. The CDR3 region has the DNA TGTGCCAGCAGGAGGGGACAGTCCCACGAGCAGTACTTC. As protein: CASRRGQSHEQYF.

V and J are TRBV2 and TRBJ1-3; D possibly corresponds to TRBD1 (6 bases). Trimming took off 4 bases at V and 0 bases at J, with 13 bases between the two ends. The CDR3 consists of 16 residues. Germline assignment: CDR1 SNHLY and CDR2 FYNNEI. In nucleotides, the CDR3 is TGTGCCAGCAGTGGAAGGGGGTACTACTCTGGAAACACCATATATTTT. This translates into CASSGRGYYSGNTIYF.

The chain links TRBV10-1 to TRBJ2-5; D perhaps matches TRBD2 (5 bases). Trimming removed 0 bases at V and 9 bases at J, with 11 bases between. The CDR3 is 13 residues long. Looked up from germline, CDR1 is WNHNN and CDR2 is SYGVQD (reference sequence). The CDR3: CASSESYFGAQYF. In DNA, the CDR3 is TGCGCCAGCAGTGAGTCCTACTTCGGGGCCCAGTACTTC.

The chain combines TRBV4-1 with TRBJ1-6, with D perhaps matching TRBD1 (5 bases). CDR3 length: 12 residues. Trimming removed 6 bases at V and 15 bases at J, with 15 bases between. Germline CDR1 and CDR2: MGHRA and YSYEKL. The CDR3 nucleotides read TGCGCCAGCAGGGACACTACTGGGGTCCTCCACTTT. This sequence encodes CASRDTTGVLHF.